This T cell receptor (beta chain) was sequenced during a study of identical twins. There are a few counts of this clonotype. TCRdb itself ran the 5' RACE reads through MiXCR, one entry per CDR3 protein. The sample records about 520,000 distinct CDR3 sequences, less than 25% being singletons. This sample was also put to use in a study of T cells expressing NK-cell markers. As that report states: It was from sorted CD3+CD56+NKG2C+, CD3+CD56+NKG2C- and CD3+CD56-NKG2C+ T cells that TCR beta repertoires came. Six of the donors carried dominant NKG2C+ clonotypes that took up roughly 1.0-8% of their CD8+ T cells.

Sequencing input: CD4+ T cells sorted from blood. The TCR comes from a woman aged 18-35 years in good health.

CDR3 coding DNA: TGTGCCAGCAGAACAGGGGATGTAGATACGCAGTATTTT. It translates to CASRTGDVDTQYF. V gene TRBV7-9 combines with J gene TRBJ2-3; 7 positions match TRBD1. V lost 6 bases to trimming and J lost 5 bases; unmatched junction nucleotides: 5. The CDR3 runs 13 residues. CDR1 is SEHNR, CDR2 FQNEAQ, per germline (reference sequence).